A selection of T cell receptor beta chains follows, all from one sample in a study of blood T cell repertoires in COVID-19. TCRdb's copy holds only in-frame clones and misses some; the assay was immunoSEQ multiplex PCR. This table has some 180,000 clones, approximately 80% appearing once. Source material: peripheral blood. The receptors shown here come from a woman in her forties with COVID-19, enrolled during active disease. CDR3s include the opening cysteine and the closing phenylalanine or tryptophan. The order of the fields is D gene, J gene, clone size, V gene, CDR3 protein, CDR3 DNA. The D gene is left open where the match is weak. For some rows the clone size is stated as once, few or many, or as a class when expanded; others skip it.

d_gene: TRBD2
j_gene: TRBJ2-5
abundance: -
v_gene: TRBV24-1
CDR3aa: CATSDLPGYESSGAGETQYF
CDR3nt: TGTGCCACCAGTGATTTGCCGGGTTATGAGAGTAGCGGGGCTGGGGAGACCCAGTACTTC

d_gene: -
j_gene: TRBJ1-5
abundance: -
v_gene: TRBV10-1
CDR3aa: CASSVSEADQPQHF
CDR3nt: TGCGCCAGCAGTGTCTCCGAGGCCGATCAGCCCCAGCATTTT

d_gene: -
j_gene: TRBJ1-5
abundance: -
v_gene: TRBV12-3/TRBV12-4
CDR3aa: CASSLSENQPQHF
CDR3nt: TGTGCCAGCAGTTTATCAGAAAATCAGCCCCAGCATTTT

d_gene: -
j_gene: TRBJ1-2
abundance: -
v_gene: TRBV12-5
CDR3aa: CASGLVQGGVDYGYTF
CDR3nt: TGTGCTAGTGGTTTGGTACAAGGGGGGGTGGACTATGGCTACACCTTC

d_gene: TRBD1
j_gene: TRBJ1-2
abundance: -
v_gene: TRBV27
CDR3aa: CASSKGGAYGYTF
CDR3nt: TGTGCCAGCAGTAAAGGGGGCGCTTATGGCTACACCTTC

d_gene: TRBD1
j_gene: TRBJ2-7
abundance: -
v_gene: TRBV5-1
CDR3aa: CASSGNRDSLEEQYF
CDR3nt: TGCGCCAGCAGCGGTAATAGGGACAGCCTTGAGGAGCAGTACTTC

d_gene: TRBD2
j_gene: TRBJ2-1
abundance: -
v_gene: TRBV7-2
CDR3aa: CASSWRFTSGGRHNEQFF
CDR3nt: TGTGCCAGCAGCTGGCGCTTTACTAGCGGGGGGCGGCACAATGAGCAGTTCTTC

d_gene: -
j_gene: TRBJ1-5
abundance: -
v_gene: TRBV6-1
CDR3aa: CASSEGERVGQPQHF
CDR3nt: TGTGCCAGCAGTGAAGGGGAGAGGGTGGGTCAGCCCCAGCATTTT

d_gene: -
j_gene: TRBJ1-1
abundance: -
v_gene: TRBV21-1
CDR3aa: CASSGKVMRGIEAFF
CDR3nt: TGTGCCAGCAGCGGTAAGGTCATGCGGGGGATTGAAGCTTTCTTT

d_gene: TRBD1
j_gene: TRBJ1-5
abundance: -
v_gene: TRBV25-1
CDR3aa: CASSDRGLGNQPQHF
CDR3nt: TGTGCCAGCAGTGACAGGGGGCTAGGCAATCAGCCCCAGCATTTT

d_gene: TRBD1
j_gene: TRBJ2-3
abundance: -
v_gene: TRBV5-1
CDR3aa: CASSLLRDSYTDTQYF
CDR3nt: TGCGCCAGCAGCTTACTCAGGGACAGCTACACAGATACGCAGTATTTT

d_gene: -
j_gene: TRBJ2-1
abundance: -
v_gene: TRBV7-6
CDR3aa: CASSFSQEQFF
CDR3nt: TGTGCCAGCAGCTTTAGCCAGGAGCAGTTCTTC

d_gene: -
j_gene: TRBJ2-3
abundance: -
v_gene: TRBV5-6
CDR3aa: CASSPLLYTDTQYF
CDR3nt: TGTGCCAGCAGCCCCCTCCTGTACACAGATACGCAGTATTTT

d_gene: TRBD1
j_gene: TRBJ1-2
abundance: -
v_gene: TRBV10-2
CDR3aa: CASSVQGALGGYTF
CDR3nt: TGCGCCAGCAGCGTACAGGGGGCTTTAGGAGGCTACACCTTC

d_gene: TRBD1
j_gene: TRBJ1-2
abundance: -
v_gene: TRBV5-4
CDR3aa: CASSETGGVGYGYTF
CDR3nt: TGTGCCAGCAGCGAGACAGGGGGCGTGGGCTATGGCTACACCTTC

d_gene: -
j_gene: TRBJ2-3
abundance: -
v_gene: TRBV11-1
CDR3aa: CASSSHRSYTQYF
CDR3nt: TGTGCCAGCAGCAGCCATAGGAGCTATACGCAGTATTTT

d_gene: -
j_gene: TRBJ1-2
abundance: -
v_gene: TRBV7-9
CDR3aa: CASSRTSWDSDYGYTF
CDR3nt: TGTGCCAGCAGCCGTACATCATGGGACTCGGACTATGGCTACACCTTC

d_gene: TRBD2
j_gene: TRBJ2-1
abundance: -
v_gene: TRBV6-2/TRBV6-3
CDR3aa: CASSATSGLSYNEQFF
CDR3nt: TGTGCCAGCAGTGCCACTAGCGGACTCTCCTACAATGAGCAGTTCTTC

d_gene: TRBD1
j_gene: TRBJ1-3
abundance: -
v_gene: TRBV18
CDR3aa: CASSPGTATGNTIYF
CDR3nt: TGTGCCAGCTCACCGGGGACAGCTACTGGAAACACCATATATTTT

d_gene: TRBD2
j_gene: TRBJ2-7
abundance: -
v_gene: TRBV6-5
CDR3aa: CASIWTSGPYEQYF
CDR3nt: TGTGCCAGCATTTGGACTAGCGGACCCTACGAGCAGTACTTC

d_gene: TRBD2
j_gene: TRBJ2-7
abundance: -
v_gene: TRBV19
CDR3aa: CASSSSSGRAGEQYF
CDR3nt: TGTGCCAGTAGCTCTTCTAGCGGGAGGGCCGGCGAGCAGTACTTC

d_gene: TRBD2
j_gene: TRBJ2-3
abundance: -
v_gene: TRBV12-5
CDR3aa: CASGLGIAGGLSDTQYF
CDR3nt: TGTGCTAGTGGTTTGGGGATAGCGGGGGGGCTGTCTGATACGCAGTATTTT

d_gene: TRBD2
j_gene: TRBJ2-7
abundance: -
v_gene: TRBV5-1
CDR3aa: CASSASGNYEQYF
CDR3nt: TGCGCCAGCAGCGCTAGCGGGAACTACGAGCAGTACTTC

d_gene: TRBD1
j_gene: TRBJ1-5
abundance: -
v_gene: TRBV5-4
CDR3aa: CASSFGFGTGVNQPQHF
CDR3nt: TGTGCCAGCAGCTTCGGTTTCGGGACAGGGGTCAATCAGCCCCAGCATTTT

d_gene: TRBD2
j_gene: TRBJ2-1
abundance: -
v_gene: TRBV7-3
CDR3aa: CASSTSGRNGEQFF
CDR3nt: TGTGCCAGCAGCACTAGCGGGAGAAACGGTGAGCAGTTCTTC

d_gene: TRBD1
j_gene: TRBJ1-4
abundance: once
v_gene: TRBV5-1
CDR3aa: CASSTGGGYEKLFF
CDR3nt: TGCGCCAGCAGCACAGGGGGCGGATATGAAAAACTGTTTTTT

d_gene: -
j_gene: TRBJ1-3
abundance: -
v_gene: TRBV10-1
CDR3aa: CASGTTDISGNTIYF
CDR3nt: TGCGCCAGCGGAACGACAGATATCTCTGGAAACACCATATATTTT

d_gene: -
j_gene: TRBJ1-3
abundance: -
v_gene: TRBV2
CDR3aa: CASRDRDFGNTIYF
CDR3nt: TGTGCCAGCAGGGACCGGGACTTTGGAAACACCATATATTTT

d_gene: TRBD1
j_gene: TRBJ1-5
abundance: -
v_gene: TRBV6-5
CDR3aa: CASSYGQGDNQPQHF
CDR3nt: TGTGCCAGCAGTTACGGGCAGGGGGACAATCAGCCCCAGCATTTT

d_gene: TRBD2
j_gene: TRBJ2-3
abundance: -
v_gene: TRBV19
CDR3aa: CASSILAGGSDTQYF
CDR3nt: TGTGCCAGTAGTATTCTAGCGGGGGGTTCAGATACGCAGTATTTT

d_gene: -
j_gene: TRBJ1-5
abundance: -
v_gene: TRBV28
CDR3aa: CASSLFDSYSNQPQHF
CDR3nt: TGTGCCAGCAGTTTATTCGACAGTTATAGCAATCAGCCCCAGCATTTT

d_gene: TRBD1
j_gene: TRBJ1-5
abundance: many
v_gene: TRBV2
CDR3aa: CASRADGQGSAQPQHF
CDR3nt: TGTGCCAGCAGAGCCGATGGACAGGGAAGCGCTCAGCCCCAGCATTTT

d_gene: TRBD2
j_gene: TRBJ2-7
abundance: many
v_gene: TRBV5-4
CDR3aa: CASVWGTSGKSSYEQYF
CDR3nt: TGTGCCAGCGTCTGGGGGACTAGCGGCAAAAGCTCCTACGAGCAGTACTTC

d_gene: -
j_gene: TRBJ2-7
abundance: -
v_gene: TRBV11-2
CDR3aa: CASSLTPVYEQYF
CDR3nt: TGTGCCAGCAGCTTAACGCCAGTCTACGAGCAGTACTTC

d_gene: -
j_gene: TRBJ2-3
abundance: -
v_gene: TRBV9
CDR3aa: CASSVGGGRTDTQYF
CDR3nt: TGTGCCAGCAGCGTAGGAGGCGGTCGCACAGATACGCAGTATTTT

d_gene: TRBD2
j_gene: TRBJ2-1
abundance: -
v_gene: TRBV7-3
CDR3aa: CASSSSGIEQFF
CDR3nt: TGTGCCAGCAGCTCTAGCGGGATAGAGCAGTTCTTC

d_gene: TRBD1
j_gene: TRBJ1-5
abundance: -
v_gene: TRBV9
CDR3aa: CASSLRGAIKPQHF
CDR3nt: TGTGCCAGCAGCCTCAGGGGGGCAATCAAACCCCAGCATTTT

d_gene: -
j_gene: TRBJ1-1
abundance: -
v_gene: TRBV27
CDR3aa: CASSLGRDTEAFF
CDR3nt: TGTGCCAGCAGTTTGGGCAGGGACACTGAAGCTTTCTTT

d_gene: -
j_gene: TRBJ2-7
abundance: -
v_gene: TRBV5-1
CDR3aa: CASRLGLSSYEQYF
CDR3nt: TGCGCCAGCAGGTTGGGACTCTCCTCCTACGAGCAGTACTTC

d_gene: TRBD1
j_gene: TRBJ1-4
abundance: -
v_gene: TRBV10-3
CDR3aa: CAIRPQGAEKLFF
CDR3nt: TGTGCCATCAGGCCTCAGGGGGCCGAAAAACTGTTTTTT

d_gene: TRBD1
j_gene: TRBJ1-5
abundance: -
v_gene: TRBV28
CDR3aa: CASSFLIETGLDQPQHF
CDR3nt: TGTGCCAGCAGTTTCTTAATTGAGACAGGGCTGGATCAGCCCCAGCATTTT

d_gene: -
j_gene: TRBJ1-2
abundance: once
v_gene: TRBV5-4
CDR3aa: CASSLELQGAGYTF
CDR3nt: TGTGCCAGCAGCTTGGAGCTACAAGGGGCTGGCTACACCTTC

d_gene: -
j_gene: TRBJ1-5
abundance: -
v_gene: TRBV19
CDR3aa: CASSITGDQPQHF
CDR3nt: TGTGCCAGTAGTATAACGGGGGATCAGCCCCAGCATTTT

d_gene: TRBD2
j_gene: TRBJ2-2
abundance: -
v_gene: TRBV25-1
CDR3aa: CASSEWGLGDTGELFF
CDR3nt: TGTGCCAGCAGTGAATGGGGACTAGGGGACACCGGGGAGCTGTTTTTT

d_gene: TRBD2
j_gene: TRBJ2-1
abundance: many
v_gene: TRBV7-2
CDR3aa: CASRPTSGSYNEQFF
CDR3nt: TGTGCCAGCAGGCCCACTAGCGGGTCGTACAATGAGCAGTTCTTC

d_gene: -
j_gene: TRBJ2-2
abundance: -
v_gene: TRBV3-1/TRBV3-2
CDR3aa: CASSLPVQGAGELFF
CDR3nt: TGTGCCAGCAGCCTCCCTGTACAGGGCGCCGGGGAGCTGTTTTTT

d_gene: -
j_gene: TRBJ2-1
abundance: -
v_gene: TRBV6-1
CDR3aa: CASSEVHTVSYNEQFF
CDR3nt: TGTGCCAGCAGTGAAGTGCACACAGTATCCTACAATGAGCAGTTCTTC

d_gene: TRBD1
j_gene: TRBJ2-7
abundance: -
v_gene: TRBV3-1/TRBV3-2
CDR3aa: CASSEGDRGPYEQYF
CDR3nt: TGTGCCAGCAGCGAAGGGGACAGGGGTCCCTACGAGCAGTACTTC

d_gene: -
j_gene: TRBJ1-6
abundance: -
v_gene: TRBV7-2
CDR3aa: CASSLGSSNSPLHF
CDR3nt: TGTGCCAGCAGCTTAGGTTCATCAAATTCACCCCTCCACTTT

d_gene: -
j_gene: TRBJ2-7
abundance: once
v_gene: TRBV6-5
CDR3aa: CASKAAPSVTEQYF
CDR3nt: TGTGCCAGCAAGGCGGCCCCCTCCGTCACCGAGCAGTACTTC

d_gene: -
j_gene: TRBJ2-5
abundance: -
v_gene: TRBV5-1
CDR3aa: CASSLAFGEQETQYF
CDR3nt: TGCGCCAGCAGCTTGGCATTCGGGGAACAAGAGACCCAGTACTTC

d_gene: -
j_gene: TRBJ2-7
abundance: few
v_gene: TRBV5-6
CDR3aa: CASSLVTGEVSYEQYF
CDR3nt: TGTGCCAGCAGCTTGGTTACGGGAGAGGTCTCCTACGAGCAGTACTTC

d_gene: -
j_gene: TRBJ1-1
abundance: -
v_gene: TRBV11-3
CDR3aa: CASSLLRDTEAFF
CDR3nt: TGTGCCAGCAGCTTACTGCGGGACACTGAAGCTTTCTTT

d_gene: TRBD1
j_gene: TRBJ1-2
abundance: few
v_gene: TRBV4-2
CDR3aa: CASSSLQGNYGYTF
CDR3nt: TGTGCCAGCAGCTCCTTACAGGGGAACTATGGCTACACCTTC

d_gene: TRBD1
j_gene: TRBJ1-5
abundance: -
v_gene: TRBV19
CDR3aa: CASTRAGTGEKPQHF
CDR3nt: TGTGCCAGTACGCGGGCCGGAACAGGGGAAAAGCCCCAGCATTTT

d_gene: -
j_gene: TRBJ2-5
abundance: -
v_gene: TRBV5-4
CDR3aa: CASSLGAEETQYF
CDR3nt: TGTGCCAGCAGCTTAGGAGCGGAAGAGACCCAGTACTTC